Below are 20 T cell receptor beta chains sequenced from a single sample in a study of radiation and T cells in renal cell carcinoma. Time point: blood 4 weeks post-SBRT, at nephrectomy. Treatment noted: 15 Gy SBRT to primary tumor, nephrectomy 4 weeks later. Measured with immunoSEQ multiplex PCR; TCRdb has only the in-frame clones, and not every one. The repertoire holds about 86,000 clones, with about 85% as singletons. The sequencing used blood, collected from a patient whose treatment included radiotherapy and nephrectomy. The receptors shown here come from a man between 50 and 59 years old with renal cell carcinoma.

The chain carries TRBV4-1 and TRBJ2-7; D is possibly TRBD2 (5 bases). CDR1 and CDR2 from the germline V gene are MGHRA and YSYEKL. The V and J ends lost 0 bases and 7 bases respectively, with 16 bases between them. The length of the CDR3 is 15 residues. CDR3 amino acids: CASSQDRGSGQEQYF. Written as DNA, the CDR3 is TGCGCCAGCAGCCAAGATCGGGGTTCGGGTCAAGAGCAGTACTTC.

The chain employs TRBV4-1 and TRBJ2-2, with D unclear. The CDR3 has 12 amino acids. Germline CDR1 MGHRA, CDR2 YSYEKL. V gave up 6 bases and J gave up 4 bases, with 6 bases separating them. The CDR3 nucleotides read TGCGCCAGCAGGGCCGGCACCGGGGAGCTGTTTTTT. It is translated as CASRAGTGELFF.

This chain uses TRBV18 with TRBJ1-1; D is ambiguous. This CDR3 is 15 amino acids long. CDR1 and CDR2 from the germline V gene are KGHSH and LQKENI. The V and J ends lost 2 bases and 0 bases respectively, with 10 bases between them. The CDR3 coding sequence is TGTGCCAGCTCACCAAGGTCAGACATGAACACTGAAGCTTTCTTT. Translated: CASSPRSDMNTEAFF.

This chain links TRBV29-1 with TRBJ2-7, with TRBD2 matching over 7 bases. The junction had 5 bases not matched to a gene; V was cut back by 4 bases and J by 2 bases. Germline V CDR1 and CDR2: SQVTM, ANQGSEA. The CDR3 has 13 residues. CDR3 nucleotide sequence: TGCAGCGTTGGGGGAGGGATGCCCTACGAGCAGTACTTC. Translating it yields CSVGGGMPYEQYF.

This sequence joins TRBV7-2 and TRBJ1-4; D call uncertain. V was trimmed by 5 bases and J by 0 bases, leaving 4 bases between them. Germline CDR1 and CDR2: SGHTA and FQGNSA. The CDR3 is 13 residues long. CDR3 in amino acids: CASSRTTNEKLFF. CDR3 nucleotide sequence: TGTGCCAGCAGCAGGACAACTAATGAAAAACTGTTTTTT. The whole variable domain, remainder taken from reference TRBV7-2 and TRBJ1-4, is GAGVSQSPSNKVTEKGKDVELRCDPISGHTALYWYRQSLGQGLEFLIYFQGNSAPDKSGLPSDRFSAERTGGSVSTLTIQRTQQEDSAVYLCASSRTTNEKLFFGSGTQLSVL.

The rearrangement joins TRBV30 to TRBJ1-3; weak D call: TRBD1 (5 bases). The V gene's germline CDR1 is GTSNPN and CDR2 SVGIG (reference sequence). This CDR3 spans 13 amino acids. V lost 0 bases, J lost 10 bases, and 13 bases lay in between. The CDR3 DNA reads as TGTGCCTGGAGTGTACAGGAGGGAGTAACCATATATTTT. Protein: CAWSVQEGVTIYF.

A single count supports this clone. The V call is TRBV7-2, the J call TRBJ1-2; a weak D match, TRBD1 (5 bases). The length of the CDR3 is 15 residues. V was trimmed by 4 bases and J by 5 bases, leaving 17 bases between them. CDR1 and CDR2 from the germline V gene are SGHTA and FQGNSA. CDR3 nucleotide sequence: TGTGCCAGCAGCTCAGCCTGGGGCAGTTCTTATGGCTACACCTTC. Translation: CASSSAWGSSYGYTF.

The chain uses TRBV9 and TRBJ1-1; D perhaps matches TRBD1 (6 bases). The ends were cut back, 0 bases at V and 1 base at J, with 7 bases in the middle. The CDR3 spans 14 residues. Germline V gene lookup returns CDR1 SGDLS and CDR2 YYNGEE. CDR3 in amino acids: CASSVGGANTEAFF. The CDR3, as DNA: TGTGCCAGCAGCGTAGGGGGGGCGAACACTGAAGCTTTCTTT. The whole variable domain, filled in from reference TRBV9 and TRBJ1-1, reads DSGVTQTPKHLITATGQRVTLRCSPRSGDLSVYWYQQSLDQGLQFLIQYYNGEERAKGNILERFSAQQFPDLHSELNLSSLELGDSALYFCASSVGGANTEAFFGQGTRLTVV.

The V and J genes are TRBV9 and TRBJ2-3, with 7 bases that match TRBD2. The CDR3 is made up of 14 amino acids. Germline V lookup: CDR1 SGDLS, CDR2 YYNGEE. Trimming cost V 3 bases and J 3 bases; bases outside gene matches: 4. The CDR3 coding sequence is TGTGCCAGCAGCGCGGACGGGGGGACAGATACGCAGTATTTT. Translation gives CASSADGGTDTQYF.

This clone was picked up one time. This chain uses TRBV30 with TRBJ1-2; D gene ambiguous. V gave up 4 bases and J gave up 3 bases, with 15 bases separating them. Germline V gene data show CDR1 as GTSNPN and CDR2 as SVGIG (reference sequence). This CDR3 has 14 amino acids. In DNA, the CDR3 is TGTGCCTGGACGGCTTCACAACGGGACTATGGCTACACCTTC. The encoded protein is CAWTASQRDYGYTF.

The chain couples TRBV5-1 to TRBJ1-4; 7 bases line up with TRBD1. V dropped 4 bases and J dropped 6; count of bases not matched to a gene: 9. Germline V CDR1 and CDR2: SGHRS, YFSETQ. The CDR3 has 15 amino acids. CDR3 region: CASSRMTGLDEKLFF. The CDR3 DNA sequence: TGCGCCAGCAGCCGAATGACAGGGTTGGATGAAAAACTGTTTTTT.

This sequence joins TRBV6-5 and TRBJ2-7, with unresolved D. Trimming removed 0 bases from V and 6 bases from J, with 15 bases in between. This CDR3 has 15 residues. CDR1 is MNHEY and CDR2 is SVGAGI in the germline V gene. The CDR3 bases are TGTGCCAGCAGTTACTCCGGGCCCCTCACCGGCGAGCAGTACTTC. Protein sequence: CASSYSGPLTGEQYF.

For the CDR3, the DNA is TGTGCCAGTAGTACGGACGGCTCTGGAAACACCATATATTTT. It encodes CASSTDGSGNTIYF. The rearrangement links TRBV19 to TRBJ1-3; no clear D. Germline-derived CDR1 and CDR2 are LNHDA and SQIVND (reference sequence). This CDR3 spans 14 amino acids. The germline V and J ends were trimmed by 4 bases and 0 bases, with 7 bases remaining between them.

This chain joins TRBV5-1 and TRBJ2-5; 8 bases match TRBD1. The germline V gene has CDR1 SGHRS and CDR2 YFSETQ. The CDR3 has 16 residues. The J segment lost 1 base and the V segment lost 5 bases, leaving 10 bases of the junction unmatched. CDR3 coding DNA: TGCGCCAGCAGACCAAGGACAGGGTACCTCCAAGAGACCCAGTACTTC. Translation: CASRPRTGYLQETQYF.

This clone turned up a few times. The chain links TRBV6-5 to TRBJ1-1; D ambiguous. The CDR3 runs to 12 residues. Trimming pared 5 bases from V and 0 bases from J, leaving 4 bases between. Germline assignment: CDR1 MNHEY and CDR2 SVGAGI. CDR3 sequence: CASSGMNTEAFF. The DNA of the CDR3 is TGTGCCAGCAGTGGAATGAACACTGAAGCTTTCTTT.

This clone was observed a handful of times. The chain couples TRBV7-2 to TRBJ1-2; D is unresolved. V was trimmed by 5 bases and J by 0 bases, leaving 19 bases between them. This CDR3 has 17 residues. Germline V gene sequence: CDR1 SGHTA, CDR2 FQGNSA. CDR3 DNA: TGTGCCAGCAGCATAAGTACTGGCAGCCTAACTAACTATGGCTACACCTTC. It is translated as CASSISTGSLTNYGYTF.

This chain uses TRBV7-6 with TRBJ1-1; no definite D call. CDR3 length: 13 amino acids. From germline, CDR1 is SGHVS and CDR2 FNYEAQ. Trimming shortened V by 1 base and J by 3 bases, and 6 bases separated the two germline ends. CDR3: CASSLGSYTEAFF. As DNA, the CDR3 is TGTGCCAGCAGCTTAGGCAGCTACACTGAAGCTTTCTTT. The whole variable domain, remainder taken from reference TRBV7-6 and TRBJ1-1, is GAGVSQSPRYKVTKRGQDVALRCDPISGHVSLYWYRQALGQGPEFLTYFNYEAQQDKSGLPNDRFSAERPEGSISTLTIQRTEQRDSAMYRCASSLGSYTEAFFGQGTRLTVV.

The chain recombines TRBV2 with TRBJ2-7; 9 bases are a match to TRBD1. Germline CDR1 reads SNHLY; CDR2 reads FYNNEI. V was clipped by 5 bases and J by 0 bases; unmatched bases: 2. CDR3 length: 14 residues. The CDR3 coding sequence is TGTGCCAGCAGTCCGGGACAGGGCTCCTACGAGCAGTACTTC. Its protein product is CASSPGQGSYEQYF. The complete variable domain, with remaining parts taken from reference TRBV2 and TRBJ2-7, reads EPEVTQTPSHQVTQMGQEVILRCVPISNHLYFYWYRQILGQKVEFLVSFYNNEISEKSEIFDDQFSVERPDGSNFTLKIRSTKLEDSAMYFCASSPGQGSYEQYFGPGTRLTVT.

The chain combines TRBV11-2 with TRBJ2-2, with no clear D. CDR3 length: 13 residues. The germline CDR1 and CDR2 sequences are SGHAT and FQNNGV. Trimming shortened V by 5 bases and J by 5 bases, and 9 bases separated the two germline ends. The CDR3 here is CASSQTLTGELFF. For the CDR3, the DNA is TGTGCCAGCAGCCAAACCTTAACCGGGGAGCTGTTTTTT. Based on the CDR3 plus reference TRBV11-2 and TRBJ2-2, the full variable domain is EAGVAQSPRYKIIEKRQSVAFWCNPISGHATLYWYQQILGQGPKLLIQFQNNGVVDDSQLPKDRFSAERLKGVDSTLKIQPAKLEDSAVYLCASSQTLTGELFFGEGSRLTVL.

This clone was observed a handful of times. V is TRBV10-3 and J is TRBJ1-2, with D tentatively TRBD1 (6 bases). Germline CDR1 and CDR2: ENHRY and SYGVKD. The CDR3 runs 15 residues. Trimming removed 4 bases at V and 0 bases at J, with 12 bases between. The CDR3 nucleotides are TGTGCCATCAGTGTAGACAGGCCCTCTAACTATGGCTACACCTTC. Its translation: CAISVDRPSNYGYTF.